This record covers a single T cell receptor (beta chain). What it binds is unknown. Generated by immunoSEQ multiplex PCR, the TCRdb table keeps only in-frame clones and is missing some. The sample yields 90,000 to 150,000 clones, roughly 87% seen once. The sample comes from a study of T cell responses to AZD1222 COVID-19 vaccine. Regarding the study as a whole: Targeting of unmutated variant regions was reportedly seen in nearly half of spike-specific TCRs. Among the donors, most were white British and more were female, and clonal diversity was possibly underestimated. Repertoires were obtained solely post-peak T cell response.

The CDR3 sequence is 19 residues long. Germline V gene sequence: CDR1 LGHDT, CDR2 YNNKEL (reference sequence). Trimming removed 4 bases from V and 0 bases from J; junction bases left unmatched: 10. The source of this sequence is an adult who received the AZD1222 COVID-19 vaccine. This sequence joins TRBV3-1 (or the pseudogene TRBV3-2) and TRBJ1-6, with 9 bases aligning to TRBD1. The sample was peripheral blood, taken 28 days after the second AZD1222 dose. The CDR3 here is CASSLDRDRALSYNSPLHF. The DNA for the CDR3 is TGTGCCAGCAGCCTAGACCGGGACAGGGCCCTCTCCTATAATTCACCCCTCCACTTT.